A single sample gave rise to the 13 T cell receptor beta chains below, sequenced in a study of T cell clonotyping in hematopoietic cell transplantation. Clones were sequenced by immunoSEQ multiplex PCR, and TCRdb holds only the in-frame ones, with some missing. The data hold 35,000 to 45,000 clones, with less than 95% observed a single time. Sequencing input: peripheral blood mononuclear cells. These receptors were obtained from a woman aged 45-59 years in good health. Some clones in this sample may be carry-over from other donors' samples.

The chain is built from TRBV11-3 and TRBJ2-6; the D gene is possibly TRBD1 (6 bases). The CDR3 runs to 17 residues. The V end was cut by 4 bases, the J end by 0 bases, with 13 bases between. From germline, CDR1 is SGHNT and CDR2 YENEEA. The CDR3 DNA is TGTGCCAGCAGCTCGGGACATTCGATCTCTGGGGCCAACGTCCTGACTTTC. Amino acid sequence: CASSSGHSISGANVLTF.

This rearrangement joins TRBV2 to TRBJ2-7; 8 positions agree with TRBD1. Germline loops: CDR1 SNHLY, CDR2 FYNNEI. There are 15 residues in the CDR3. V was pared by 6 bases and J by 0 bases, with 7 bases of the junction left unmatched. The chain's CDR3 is CASRTGAVSSYEQYF. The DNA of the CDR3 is TGTGCCAGCAGGACAGGGGCCGTAAGCTCCTACGAGCAGTACTTC.

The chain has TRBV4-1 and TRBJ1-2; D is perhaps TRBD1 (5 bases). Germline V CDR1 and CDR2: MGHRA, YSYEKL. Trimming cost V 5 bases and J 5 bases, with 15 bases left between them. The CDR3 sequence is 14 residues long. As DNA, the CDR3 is TGCGCCAGCAGCAAAGGCTGGCAGGGTTATGGCTACACCTTC. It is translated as CASSKGWQGYGYTF.

Here the CDR3 DNA reads TGTGCCAGTAGTATACTCGGGGAGAGAGGCAAAAACATTCAGTACTTC. It codes for CASSILGERGKNIQYF. The rearrangement links TRBV19 to TRBJ2-4; D perhaps matches TRBD2 (5 bases). CDR3 length: 16 residues. V lost 2 bases, J lost 3 bases, and 14 bases lay in between. Germline V gives CDR1 LNHDA, CDR2 SQIVND (reference sequence).

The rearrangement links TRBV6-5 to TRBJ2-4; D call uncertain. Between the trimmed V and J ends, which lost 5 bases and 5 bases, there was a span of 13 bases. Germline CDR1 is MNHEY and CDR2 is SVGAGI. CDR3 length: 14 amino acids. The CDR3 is CASSKRAGENIQYF. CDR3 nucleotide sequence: TGTGCCAGCAGTAAAAGGGCCGGAGAAAACATTCAGTACTTC.

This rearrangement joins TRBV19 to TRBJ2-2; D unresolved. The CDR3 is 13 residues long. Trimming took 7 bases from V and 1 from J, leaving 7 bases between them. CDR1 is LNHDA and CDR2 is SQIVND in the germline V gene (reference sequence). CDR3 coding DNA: TGTGCCAGTACGATCAGGAACACCGGGGAGCTGTTTTTT. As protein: CASTIRNTGELFF.

The DNA for the CDR3 is TGTGCCAGCAGCTCTAGGGGGGTCGTAGGAAACACCATATATTTT. Amino acids: CASSSRGVVGNTIYF. The chain couples TRBV11-2 to TRBJ1-3; the D gene is possibly TRBD1 (6 bases). The germline V gene has CDR1 SGHAT and CDR2 FQNNGV. V lost 4 bases, J lost 4 bases, and 14 bases lay in between. The CDR3 runs to 15 residues. The variable domain in full, with the rest retrieved from reference TRBV11-2 and TRBJ1-3, is EAGVAQSPRYKIIEKRQSVAFWCNPISGHATLYWYQQILGQGPKLLIQFQNNGVVDDSQLPKDRFSAERLKGVDSTLKIQPAKLEDSAVYLCASSSRGVVGNTIYFGEGSWLTVV.

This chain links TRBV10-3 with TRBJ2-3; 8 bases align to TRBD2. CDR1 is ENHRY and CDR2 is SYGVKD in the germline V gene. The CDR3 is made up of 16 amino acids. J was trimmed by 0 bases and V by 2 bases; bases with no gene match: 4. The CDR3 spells CAISESRTSSTDTQYF. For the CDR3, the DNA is TGTGCCATCAGTGAGAGTAGGACTAGCAGCACAGATACGCAGTATTTT.

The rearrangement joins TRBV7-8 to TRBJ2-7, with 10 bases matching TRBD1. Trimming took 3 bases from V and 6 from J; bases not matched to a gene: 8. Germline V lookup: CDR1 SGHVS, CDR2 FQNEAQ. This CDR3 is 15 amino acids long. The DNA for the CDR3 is TGTGCCAGCAGCTTGATCGGGACAGGGGCTTTCGAGCAGTACTTC. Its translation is CASSLIGTGAFEQYF.

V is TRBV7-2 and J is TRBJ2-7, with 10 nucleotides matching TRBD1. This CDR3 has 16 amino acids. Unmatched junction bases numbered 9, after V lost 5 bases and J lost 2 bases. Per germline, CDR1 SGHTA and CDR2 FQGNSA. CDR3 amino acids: CASSPRVGTGAYEQYF. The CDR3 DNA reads TGTGCCAGCAGCCCCCGGGTCGGGACAGGGGCCTACGAGCAGTACTTC. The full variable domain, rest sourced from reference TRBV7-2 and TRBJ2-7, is GAGVSQSPSNKVTEKGKDVELRCDPISGHTALYWYRQSLGQGLEFLIYFQGNSAPDKSGLPSDRFSAERTGGSVSTLTIQRTQQEDSAVYLCASSPRVGTGAYEQYFGPGTRLTVT.

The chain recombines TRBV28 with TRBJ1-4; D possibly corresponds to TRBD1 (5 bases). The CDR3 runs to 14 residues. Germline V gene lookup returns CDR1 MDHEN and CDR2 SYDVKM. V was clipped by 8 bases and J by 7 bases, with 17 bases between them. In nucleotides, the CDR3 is TGTGCCAGCCGTAGACGGGGGAACGGTGAAAAACTGTTTTTT. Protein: CASRRRGNGEKLFF.

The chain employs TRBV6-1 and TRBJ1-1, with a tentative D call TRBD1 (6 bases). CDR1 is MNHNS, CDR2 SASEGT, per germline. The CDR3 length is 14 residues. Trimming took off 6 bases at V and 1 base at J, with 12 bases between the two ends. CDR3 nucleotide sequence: TGTGCCAGCAGCCTCAGGACAGAGAACACTGAAGCTTTCTTT. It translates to CASSLRTENTEAFF.

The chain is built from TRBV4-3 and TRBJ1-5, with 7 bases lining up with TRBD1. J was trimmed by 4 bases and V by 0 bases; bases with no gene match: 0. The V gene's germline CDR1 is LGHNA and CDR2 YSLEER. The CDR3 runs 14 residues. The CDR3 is CASSQETGNQPQHF. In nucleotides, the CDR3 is TGCGCCAGCAGCCAAGAGACAGGGAATCAGCCCCAGCATTTT.